This T cell receptor (beta chain) was found in a study of Graves' ophthalmopathy and Graves' hyperthyroidism. The sample holds many counts of this clonotype. Trimming cost V 0 bases and J 9 bases, with 9 bases left between them. The CDR3 contains 14 residues. Germline V gene data show CDR1 as SGHDN and CDR2 as FVKESK. Fresh peripheral blood, around 10 ml, was the PBMC source. As the template, RNA transcripts were used to amplify TCR beta CDR3 regions. Scientists carried out first-round RT-PCR using HTBI primers and then a second-round multiplex PCR. Via MiXCR, TCRdb re-called the multiplex PCR reads, giving one row per CDR3 protein. In the table there are about 390,000 distinct CDR3 sequences, 15% to 19% of which are singletons.

The rearrangement links TRBV14 to TRBJ1-6; D perhaps matches TRBD1 (5 bases). Sample: peripheral blood. This receptor was identified in a woman aged 18-30 years with stable Graves' hyperthyroidism. This chain's CDR3 is CASSQERGVSPLHF. The DNA for the CDR3 is TGTGCCAGCAGCCAAGAACGGGGGGTTTCACCCCTCCACTTT.